This T cell receptor beta chain derives from a study of Ad26.COV2.S vaccination and SARS-CoV-2 variants (dated by TCRdb to the early 2020s). Study-wide context: Donors in the vaccine arm were drawn from COV1001, a multicentre, randomized, double-blind, placebo-controlled phase I-IIa trial testing Ad26.COV2.S in healthy adults. Ad26.COV2.S was administered intramuscularly at a dose of 5x10^10 or 1x10^11 viral particles, either as one shot or as two shots given 56 days apart. Sequencing of the TCRbeta repertoire served to evaluate the specificity and breadth of SARS-CoV-2-reactive T cell receptors following Ad26.COV2.S vaccination. A total of some 30 samples were included in the TCR-sequenced set, comprising 19 Ad26.COV2.S vaccine recipients, 5 placebo recipients and 8 SARS-CoV-2 convalescent individuals. Participants in the trial were split at random into five groups of five each, receiving low-dose or high-dose Ad26.COV2.S once or twice, or else placebo on both occasions. Investigators did not know the trial group allocation while performing experiments and assessing outcomes. The investigation overall reported the following: Substantial breadth of spike-specific CD8+ and CD4+ T cell responses was reported after vaccination. The study was not powered to compare responses between vaccine doses or regimens. Vaccine and placebo recipients had comparable non-spike TCR breadth, which fits with the vaccine containing only spike. Higher spike-specific TCR breadth was observed in Ad26.COV2.S recipients than in placebo recipients (P = 0.0014). The authors noted that the TCR breadth and depth analyses may have underestimated total T cell responses.

TCRbeta CDR3 regions were sequenced with the immunoSEQ Assay. After extraction, genomic DNA underwent amplification by bias-controlled multiplex PCR, followed by high-throughput sequencing. As for the original processing: To quantify the absolute abundance of every unique TCRbeta CDR3 region, sequences were collapsed and filtered. T cell fraction was estimated by normalizing TCRbeta template counts to usable DNA, with usable DNA measured through amplification of reference genes found in all nucleated cells. Repertoire TCRs were annotated as SARS-CoV-2-specific when V gene, CDR3 amino acid sequence and J gene were exactly matched to a known reactive TCR set. The reference SARS-CoV-2 TCR set came from MIRA and was filtered for enrichment in COVID-19-positive ImmuneCODE repertoires, removing public or cross-reactive TCRs. Based on the MIRA antigens, annotated TCRs were further analysed at the level of specific ORF or position within ORF. Breadth was defined as the number of annotated unique rearrangements divided by the total number of unique productive rearrangements, and depth was defined as the summed frequency of the annotated unique rearrangements. Two-sided Wilcoxon rank-sum tests were applied when comparing TCR breadth between groups. Held by TCRdb, this immuneACCESS table contains in-frame sequences only and omits some clones. Under half of the omission traces to an unresolved V gene where checked; the cause of the rest is unknown. V, J and clone size are taken as reported in that table, and D and trimming were inferred from the DNA itself. Present in this sample are around 300,000 clones, 80% to 90% of which were seen just once. The ten largest account for approximately 5% of the sample.

What the treatment or condition label conveys for this sample: around 19 received Ad26.COV2.S at low or high dose, single or two shots; several received placebo; per-sample allocation not given. For vaccine and placebo recipients, repertoires were sequenced using samples collected on day 63 after the first injection. In Cohort 1b, some 25 adults aged 18-55 years were enrolled at a single site in Boston, USA, between 29 July and 7 August 2020. As a vaccine, Ad26.COV2.S was a replication-incompetent adenovirus type 26 vector that expressed a prefusion-stabilized SARS-CoV-2 spike protein derived from the original Wuhan strain. Notes on this clone: Its specific antigen is unknown. The record has no base qualities; no much larger clone is one base away.

Measured from the cysteine to the phenylalanine, the CDR3 is 12 residues long. CDR3 DNA only is kept here, 36 bases in frame from base 1. Trimming costs V 2 bases and J 9 bases, and their ends lie 10 bases apart. CDR1 MDHEN and CDR2 SYDVKM are derived from the germline V gene. The source of this sequence is a person between 18 and 65 years old who received the Ad26.COV2.S COVID-19 vaccine or a placebo. Rearrangement joined TRBV28 to TRBJ1-1, with the identity of the D gene unclear. Sequenced here: peripheral blood, sampled in a trial of Ad26.COV2.S vaccine versus placebo. The encoded CDR3 is CASSLSVSQAFF. Here is the DNA: TGTGCCAGCAGTTTAAGTGTAAGTCAAGCTTTCTTT. The entire variable domain, with the stretches around the CDR3 drawn from the reference TRBV28 and TRBJ1-1 proteins, is DVKVTQSSRYLVKRTGEKVFLECVQDMDHENMFWYRQDPGLGLRLIYFSYDVKMKEKGDIPEGYSVSREKKERFSLILESASTNQTSMYLCASSLSVSQAFFGQGTRLTVV.